The 27 T cell receptor beta chains below all came from one sample that was sequenced in a study of T cells in Graves' hyperthyroidism and ophthalmopathy. Researchers amplified the TCR beta CDR3 regions from RNA transcripts. During a first-round RT-PCR of the TCR CDR3, the HTBI primer set was used. TCRdb re-called the multiplex PCR reads through MiXCR, storing one row per CDR3 protein. The sample carries around 600,000 distinct CDR3 sequences, over 12% recorded once. Sequenced sample: blood. All receptors derive from a woman aged 18-30 years with Graves' ophthalmopathy.

This clonotype showed up just a few times. The chain employs TRBV7-9 and TRBJ2-7, with 10 bases fitting TRBD2. Germline V gives CDR1 SEHNR, CDR2 FQNEAQ (reference sequence). V lost 3 bases, J lost 2 bases, and 7 bases stayed unmatched. This CDR3 is built from 16 residues. DNA of the CDR3: TGTGCCAGCAGCTTCGGAAGCGGGAGGGCCCCCTACGAGCAGTACTTC. Amino acid sequence: CASSFGSGRAPYEQYF.

This clonotype was observed at least ten times. The rearrangement links TRBV11-2 to TRBJ1-5; TRBD1 matches at 7 bases. Germline V gene data show CDR1 as SGHAT and CDR2 as FQNNGV. The junction had 7 bases not matched to a gene; V was cut back by 1 base and J by 4 bases. This CDR3 has 16 amino acids. The DNA of the CDR3 is TGTGCCAGCAGCTTAGGATGGGGACAGCCTAATCAGCCCCAGCATTTT. It yields the protein CASSLGWGQPNQPQHF.

At least ten counts were recorded for this clonotype. The chain links TRBV6-1 to TRBJ1-5; a possible D gene is TRBD1 (6 bases). The CDR3 is 16 amino acids. Trimming left V 6 bases short and J 4 bases short, with 19 bases between. CDR1 is MNHNS, CDR2 SASEGT, per germline. The CDR3 sequence: CASRTESRDINQPQHF. Written as DNA, the CDR3 is TGTGCCAGCAGAACCGAGTCCCGGGACATAAATCAGCCCCAGCATTTT.

Points on this clonotype: One base away lies a much larger clone, so this may be a sequencing read error. As the CDR3 is not closed by the conserved phenylalanine or tryptophan, this likely results from a read error. The chain uses TRBV29-1 and TRBJ1-2, with D tentatively TRBD1 (5 bases). The V gene lost 5 bases and the J gene lost 0 bases, with 10 bases spanning the gap. The CDR3 length is 13 residues. The V gene's germline CDR1 is SQVTM and CDR2 ANQGSEA. In nucleotides, the CDR3 is TGCAGCGTTACAGGAGATTCTAACTATGGCTACACCTCC. This codes for CSVTGDSNYGYTS.

V and J are TRBV6-1 and TRBJ1-5; D gene uncertain. This CDR3 is built from 13 residues. Germline values: CDR1 MNHNS, CDR2 SASEGT. Trimming left V 6 bases short and J 8 bases short, with 14 bases between. CDR3 bases: TGTGCCAGCAGCAACAGAGCCTGGGAGCCCCAGCATTTT. The encoded protein is CASSNRAWEPQHF.

This clonotype was counted at least ten times. The gene calls are TRBV6-1 and TRBJ1-2; the D is unclear. This CDR3 is built from 13 residues. Germline CDR1 and CDR2: MNHNS and SASEGT. V lost 6 bases and J 7 bases, leaving 15 bases between the germline ends. This CDR3 is CASSAARVGGYTF. The CDR3 DNA reads as TGTGCCAGCAGCGCTGCGCGAGTTGGTGGCTACACCTTC.

This clonotype was observed at least ten times. V and J are TRBV5-1 and TRBJ2-7; D assignment may be TRBD1 or TRBD2 (5 bases each). CDR1 and CDR2 (germline): SGHRS, YFSETQ. CDR3 length: 16 amino acids. V shed 4 bases and J shed 6 bases, with 23 bases lying between them. The CDR3 DNA is TGCGCCAGCAGCCCGAGGGGTGGAGGAACCCCCTCCGAGCAGTACTTC. This encodes CASSPRGGGTPSEQYF.

This clonotype came up a few times. V and J are TRBV7-3 and TRBJ2-1, with a possible D match to TRBD1 (5 bases). CDR1 is SGHTA, CDR2 FQGTGA, per germline. Trimming removed 6 bases from V and 8 bases from J, with 17 bases in between. The CDR3 length is 14 residues. The CDR3 coding sequence is TGTGCCAGCAGTGATGGGGCAGGTGGGCATGAGCAGTTCTTC. Residues: CASSDGAGGHEQFF.

This clonotype has ten or more counts. The chain links TRBV7-9 to TRBJ2-1; maybe TRBD2 (6 bases). Germline values: CDR1 SEHNR, CDR2 FQNEAQ (reference sequence). This CDR3 is 15 amino acids long. Trimming stripped 5 bases from V and 3 bases from J, with 14 bases between. The CDR3: CASSGGRGGYNEQFF. CDR3 nucleotides: TGTGCCAGCAGCGGCGGTAGGGGAGGCTACAATGAGCAGTTCTTC.

This clonotype came up many times. CDR3 coding DNA: TGTGCCAGCAGCTTACTCCTAGCGGGAGGGCCTCGACAGTTCTTC. It codes for CASSLLLAGGPRQFF. V and J are TRBV11-2 and TRBJ2-1, with 12 bases lining up with TRBD2. Germline loops: CDR1 SGHAT, CDR2 FQNNGV. J gave up 13 bases and V 2 bases, and 9 bases lay outside the gene matches. This CDR3 has 15 amino acids.

This clonotype has a count of ten or more. The CDR3 region has the DNA TGTGCCAGCAGTGAATGGAGGGAACTAGCGGGAGTACAAATTAACACCGGGGAGCTGTTTTTT. Translation gives CASSEWRELAGVQINTGELFF. The V call is TRBV2, the J call TRBJ2-2, with 11 bases that match TRBD2. V lost 2 bases, J lost 2 bases, and 16 bases stayed unmatched. The CDR3 has 21 amino acids. Germline V gene data show CDR1 as SNHLY and CDR2 as FYNNEI.

The genes are TRBV12-3 or TRBV12-4 and TRBJ1-2; 7 bases are shared with TRBD1. V gave up 6 bases and J gave up 7 bases; unmatched junction bases: 8. The CDR3 contains 13 residues. CDR3 in DNA: TGTGCCAGCAGCCCAGACAGGGTTACTGGCTACACCTTC. Translating gives CASSPDRVTGYTF.

This clonotype was counted at least ten times. The chain carries TRBV6-5 and TRBJ2-4, with D maybe TRBD2 (5 bases). CDR1 and CDR2 (germline): MNHEY, SVGAGI. The CDR3 length is 19 residues. Trimming stripped 2 bases from V and 3 bases from J, with 23 bases between. CDR3 sequence: CASSYEWEGLPGGKNIQYF. CDR3 in DNA: TGTGCCAGCAGTTACGAATGGGAAGGACTCCCAGGAGGCAAAAACATTCAGTACTTC.

This clonotype was detected ten times or more. In DNA form, the CDR3 reads TGTGCCAGCAGTCCGCACCCGACAGGGACAGTAGCCAAAAACATTCAGTACTTC. It is translated as CASSPHPTGTVAKNIQYF. J is TRBJ2-4 and V is TRBV12-3 or TRBV12-4; 7 nucleotides align to TRBD1. There are 18 residues in the CDR3. V shed 5 bases, J shed 0 bases, and the junction held 13 bases outside the gene matches.

The chain recombines TRBV6-5 with TRBJ2-2; 8 bases match TRBD2. The V gene's germline CDR1 is MNHEY and CDR2 SVGAGI. The CDR3 consists of 15 residues. V was clipped by 2 bases and J by 7 bases; unmatched bases: 6. DNA for the CDR3: TGTGCCAGCAGTTACGGCGGGGGGCCGGTCGGGGAGCTGTTTTTT. Translated, it gives CASSYGGGPVGELFF.

A few counts support this clonotype. Possible read error: a much larger clone is one base away. CDR3 sequence (DNA): TGTGCCAGCAGTTACTCAGGACTCCTTGGTTACAATGAGCAGTACTTC. Its protein is CASSYSGLLGYNEQYF. The chain employs TRBV6-2 or TRBV6-3 and TRBJ2-1; D possibly corresponds to TRBD2 (5 bases). Near its end, the DNA agrees better with TRBJ2-7, so the J call may be wrong. The CDR3 has 16 residues. CDR1 and CDR2 from the germline V gene are MNHEY and SVGEGT.

V and J are TRBV5-1 and TRBJ1-1; no definite D call. Germline V gene sequence: CDR1 SGHRS, CDR2 YFSETQ. The CDR3 spans 15 residues. Trimming pared 3 bases from V and 0 bases from J, leaving 12 bases between. CDR3 nucleotides: TGCGCCAGCAGCTCGCTTGAGGGTATGAACACTGAAGCTTTCTTT. Its protein is CASSSLEGMNTEAFF.

There are a few counts of this clonotype. V gene TRBV3-1 combines with J gene TRBJ2-7, with no clear D. Trimming cost V 4 bases and J 9 bases, with 19 bases left between them. In germline, CDR1 is LGHDT, CDR2 YNNKEL (reference sequence). The CDR3 spans 14 residues. In DNA, the CDR3 is TGTGCCAGCAGCCCGGCCCCCGGTGCCTCCGCGCAGTACTTC. Its translation: CASSPAPGASAQYF.

This clonotype was seen more than once but under ten times. V usage is TRBV20-1 and J usage is TRBJ2-1; 9 bases align to TRBD2. Germline V CDR1 and CDR2: DFQATT, SNEGSKA (reference sequence). The trim removed 0 bases at V and 6 bases at J, leaving 15 bases unmatched. The CDR3 has 18 amino acids. DNA for the CDR3: TGCAGTGCTAGAGATCTGGTTTCTTGGCGGGAGGGCAGCAATGAGCAGTTCTTC. Amino acids: CSARDLVSWREGSNEQFF.

This clonotype was seen at least ten times. Just one base apart from a much larger clone, this may be a read error. This sequence joins TRBV5-6 and TRBJ2-7, with 12 bases aligning to TRBD1. CDR1 is SGHDT and CDR2 is YYEEEE in the germline V gene. The V segment lost 5 bases and the J segment 3 bases; nucleotides outside the gene matches: 6. This CDR3 comprises 15 residues. The CDR3 here is CASSPGTGGFYEQYF. The CDR3 nucleotides read TGTGCCAGCAGTCCCGGGACAGGGGGCTTCTACGAGCAGTACTTC.

This clonotype was recorded at least ten times. This chain links TRBV11-3 with TRBJ1-1; D gene ambiguous. This CDR3 contains 13 residues. V lost 2 bases, J lost 7 bases, and 11 bases lay in between. Germline loops: CDR1 SGHNT, CDR2 YENEEA. The CDR3 coding sequence is TGTGCCAGCAGCTTATCTAACCTCCATGAAGCTTTCTTT. It codes for CASSLSNLHEAFF.

This clonotype was observed many times. The V and J genes are TRBV5-1 and TRBJ1-1; tentative D call: TRBD1 (5 bases). The length of the CDR3 is 14 residues. Per germline, CDR1 SGHRS and CDR2 YFSETQ. The V end lost 4 bases, the J end lost 0 bases, and 10 bases lay between the germline ends. This chain's CDR3 is CASSDRIMNTEAFF. The DNA for the CDR3 is TGCGCCAGCAGCGACAGAATAATGAACACTGAAGCTTTCTTT.

The chain links TRBV5-8 to TRBJ1-5; TRBD1 aligns across 7 bases. There are 16 residues in the CDR3. V shed 4 bases, J shed 0 bases, and the junction held 7 bases outside the gene matches. Germline-derived CDR1 and CDR2 are SGHTS and YDEGEE. The CDR3 loop reads CASSPTGQDSNQPQHF. The CDR3 DNA is TGTGCCAGCAGCCCTACCGGACAGGATAGCAATCAGCCCCAGCATTTT. The full variable domain, completed using reference TRBV5-8 and TRBJ1-5, is EAGVTQSPTHLIKTRGQQATLRCSPISGHTSVYWYQQALGLGLQFLLWYDEGEERNRGNFPPRFSGRQFPNYSSELNVNALELEDSALYLCASSPTGQDSNQPQHFGDGTRLSIL.

This clonotype was counted only a few times. This chain links TRBV5-8 with TRBJ1-1; D is perhaps TRBD1 (5 bases). V was trimmed by 0 bases and J by 3 bases, leaving 15 bases between them. CDR1 is SGHTS, CDR2 YDEGEE, per germline. CDR3 length equals 16 residues. The DNA of the CDR3 is TGTGCCAGCAGCTTGGTTTTCTCAGGGATGGACACTGAAGCTTTCTTT. It is translated as CASSLVFSGMDTEAFF.

This chain links TRBV11-2 with TRBJ2-3, with D hard to call. Germline CDR1 is SGHAT and CDR2 is FQNNGV. The CDR3 runs to 14 residues. The ends were cut back, 5 bases at V and 1 base at J, with 10 bases in the middle. The chain's CDR3 is CASSIRTGTDTQYF. CDR3 coding DNA: TGTGCCAGCAGCATAAGAACAGGCACAGATACGCAGTATTTT.

This clonotype was seen at least ten times. This chain links TRBV12-3 or TRBV12-4 with TRBJ2-1, with D tentatively TRBD1 (6 bases). CDR3 length: 15 residues. Trimming stripped 1 base from V and 2 bases from J, with 9 bases between. CDR3 protein: CASSLVEGAYNEQFF. The CDR3 nucleotides are TGTGCCAGCAGTTTAGTAGAGGGGGCCTACAATGAGCAGTTCTTC.

The sample holds many counts of this clonotype. This sequence joins TRBV28 and TRBJ1-1; 9 bases are a match to TRBD1. Unmatched junction bases numbered 13, after V lost 8 bases and J lost 6 bases. The germline CDR1 and CDR2 sequences are MDHEN and SYDVKM. CDR3 length: 15 residues. The CDR3 is CASRTGTGYGSEAFF. The CDR3 bases are TGTGCCAGCCGGACCGGGACAGGGTATGGGTCTGAAGCTTTCTTT.